The 8 T cell receptor beta chains below all came from one sample that was sequenced in a study of control samples from healthy donors and cancer patients. Clones were sequenced by immunoSEQ multiplex PCR, and TCRdb holds only the in-frame ones, with some missing. The table has almost 40,000 clones, around four fifths seen once. Input material: PBMCs. All receptors derive from a woman aged 55-69 years with lung cancer.

V is TRBV7-3 and J is TRBJ2-2; D is uncertain. V dropped 5 bases and J dropped 6 bases, with 16 bases sitting between them. CDR1 and CDR2 (germline): SGHTA, FQGTGA. This CDR3 is built from 15 residues. CDR3 nucleotide sequence: TGTGCCAGCAGCCAAATTATCTGGGGTCCCGGGGAGCTGTTTTTT. This sequence encodes CASSQIIWGPGELFF. Full variable domain (outside the CDR3, taken from reference TRBV7-3 and TRBJ2-2): GAGVSQTPSNKVTEKGKYVELRCDPISGHTALYWYRQSLGQGPEFLIYFQGTGAADDSGLPNDRFFAVRPEGSVSTLKIQRTERGDSAVYLCASSQIIWGPGELFFGEGSRLTVL.

The rearrangement links TRBV19 to TRBJ1-5; D possibly corresponds to TRBD1 (5 bases). Germline V CDR1 and CDR2: LNHDA, SQIVND (reference sequence). Trimming took 8 bases from V and 7 from J, leaving 15 bases between them. This CDR3 is 13 amino acids long. The CDR3 is CASGGDTRQPQHF. CDR3 DNA: TGTGCCAGTGGGGGTGACACGCGGCAGCCCCAGCATTTT.

The gene calls are TRBV9 and TRBJ1-1; D ambiguous. V was shortened by 0 bases and J by 1 base, with 7 bases between the two germline ends. Germline V CDR1 and CDR2: SGDLS, YYNGEE. The length of the CDR3 is 14 residues. The CDR3 nucleotides are TGTGCCAGCAGCGTAGCTGGAGGGAACACTGAAGCTTTCTTT. This translates into CASSVAGGNTEAFF.

The chain uses TRBV14 and TRBJ2-2, with 7 bases matching TRBD2. The V gene end was trimmed by 3 bases and the J gene end by 9 bases; junction bases not matched to a gene: 7. The CDR3 has 14 residues. Germline CDR1 SGHDN, CDR2 FVKESK. CDR3 sequence (DNA): TGTGCCAGCAGCCAGGAGCTGACTAGCCGGGAGCTGTTTTTT. Protein: CASSQELTSRELFF. The entire variable domain, with the rest obtained from reference TRBV14 and TRBJ2-2, is as follows: EAGVTQFPSHSVIEKGQTVTLRCDPISGHDNLYWYRRVMGKEIKFLLHFVKESKQDESGMPNNRFLAERTGGTYSTLKVQPAELEDSGVYFCASSQELTSRELFFGEGSRLTVL.

This chain joins TRBV4-1 and TRBJ1-4, with D possibly TRBD1 on 5 matching bases. There are 13 residues in the CDR3. The V end lost 2 bases, the J end lost 12 bases, and 13 bases lay between the germline ends. Germline V gene lookup returns CDR1 MGHRA and CDR2 YSYEKL. Here the CDR3 reads CASSQREGVELFF. CDR3 coding DNA: TGCGCCAGCAGCCAACGGGAAGGGGTCGAACTGTTTTTT.

V usage is TRBV7-2 and J usage is TRBJ2-5; D remains unclear. The germline V gene has CDR1 SGHTA and CDR2 FQGNSA. There are 13 residues in the CDR3. V lost 1 base and J lost 6, with 9 bases in between. CDR3 in amino acids: CASSLEGAKTQYF. CDR3 bases: TGTGCCAGCAGCTTAGAAGGTGCGAAGACCCAGTACTTC.

The chain uses TRBV5-5 and TRBJ1-1; 7 positions agree with TRBD1. Unmatched junction bases numbered 6, after V lost 7 bases and J lost 0 bases. There are 14 residues in the CDR3. Germline-derived CDR1 and CDR2 are SGHKS and YYEKEE (reference sequence). The CDR3 here is CASAGQSLNTEAFF. Here the CDR3 DNA reads TGTGCCAGCGCGGGACAGTCTCTGAACACTGAAGCTTTCTTT. Based on the CDR3 plus reference TRBV5-5 and TRBJ1-1, the full variable domain is DAGVTQSPTHLIKTRGQQVTLRCSPISGHKSVSWYQQVLGQGPQFIFQYYEKEERGRGNFPDRFSARQFPNYSSELNVNALLLGDSALYLCASAGQSLNTEAFFGQGTRLTVV.

The J gene is TRBJ2-1, the V gene TRBV7-2; TRBD2 matches at 8 bases. V gave up 2 bases and J gave up 8 bases; unmatched junction bases: 8. The CDR3 spans 15 residues. Looked up from germline, CDR1 is SGHTA and CDR2 is FQGNSA. The CDR3 region has the DNA TGTGCCAGCAGCTTAAGCGGGAGCACGGGACATGAGCAGTTCTTC. It specifies CASSLSGSTGHEQFF.